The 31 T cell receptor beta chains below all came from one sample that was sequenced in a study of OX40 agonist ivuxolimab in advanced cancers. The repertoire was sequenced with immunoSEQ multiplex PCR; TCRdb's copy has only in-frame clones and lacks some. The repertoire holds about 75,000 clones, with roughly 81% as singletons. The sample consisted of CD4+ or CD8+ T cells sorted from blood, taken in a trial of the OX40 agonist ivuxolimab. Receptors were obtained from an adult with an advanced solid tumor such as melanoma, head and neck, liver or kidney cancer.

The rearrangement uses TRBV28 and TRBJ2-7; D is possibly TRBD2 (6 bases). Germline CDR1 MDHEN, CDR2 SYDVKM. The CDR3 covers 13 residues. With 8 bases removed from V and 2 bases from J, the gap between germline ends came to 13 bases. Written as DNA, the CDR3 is TGTGCCAGCTCCCGGGGGATTCCCTACGAGCAGTACTTC. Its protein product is CASSRGIPYEQYF.

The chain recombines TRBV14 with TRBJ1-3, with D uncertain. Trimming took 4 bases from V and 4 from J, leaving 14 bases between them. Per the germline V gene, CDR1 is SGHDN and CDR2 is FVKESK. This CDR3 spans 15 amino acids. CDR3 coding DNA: TGTGCCAGCAGCCCGACTCACCCGGGGGGAAACACCATATATTTT. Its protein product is CASSPTHPGGNTIYF.

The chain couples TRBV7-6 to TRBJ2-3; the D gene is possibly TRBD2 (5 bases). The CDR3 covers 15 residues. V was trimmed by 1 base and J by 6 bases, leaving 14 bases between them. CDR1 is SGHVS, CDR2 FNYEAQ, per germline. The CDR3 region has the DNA TGTGCCAGCAGCTTAGGGACTCCTGGGATTGATACGCAGTATTTT. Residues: CASSLGTPGIDTQYF.

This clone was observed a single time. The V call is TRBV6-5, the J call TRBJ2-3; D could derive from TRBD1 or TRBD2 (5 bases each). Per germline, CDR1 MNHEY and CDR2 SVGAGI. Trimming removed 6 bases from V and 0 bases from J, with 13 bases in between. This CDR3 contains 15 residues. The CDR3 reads CASRASGTSTDTQYF. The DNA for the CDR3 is TGTGCCAGCAGGGCCTCAGGGACCAGCACAGATACGCAGTATTTT.

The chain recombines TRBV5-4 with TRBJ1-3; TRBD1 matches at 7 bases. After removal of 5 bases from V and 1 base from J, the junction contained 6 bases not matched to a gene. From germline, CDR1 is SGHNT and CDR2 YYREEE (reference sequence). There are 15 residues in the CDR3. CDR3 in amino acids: CASRRDSGSGNTIYF. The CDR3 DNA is TGTGCCAGCAGACGGGACAGCGGTTCTGGAAACACCATATATTTT.

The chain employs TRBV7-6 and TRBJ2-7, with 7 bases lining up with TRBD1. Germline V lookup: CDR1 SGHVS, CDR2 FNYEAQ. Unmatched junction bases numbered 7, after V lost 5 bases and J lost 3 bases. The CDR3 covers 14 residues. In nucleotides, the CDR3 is TGTGCCAGCAGCCTCAGGGACAGTTACTACGAGCAGTACTTC. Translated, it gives CASSLRDSYYEQYF. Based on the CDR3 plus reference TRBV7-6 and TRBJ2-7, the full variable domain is GAGVSQSPRYKVTKRGQDVALRCDPISGHVSLYWYRQALGQGPEFLTYFNYEAQQDKSGLPNDRFSAERPEGSISTLTIQRTEQRDSAMYRCASSLRDSYYEQYFGPGTRLTVT.

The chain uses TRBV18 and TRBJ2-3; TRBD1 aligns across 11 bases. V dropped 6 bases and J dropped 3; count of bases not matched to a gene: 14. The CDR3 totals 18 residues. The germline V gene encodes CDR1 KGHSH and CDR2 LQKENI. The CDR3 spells CASSHNRDRGVTTDTQYF. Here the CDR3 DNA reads TGTGCCAGCTCGCATAACCGGGACAGGGGGGTGACGACAGATACGCAGTATTTT.

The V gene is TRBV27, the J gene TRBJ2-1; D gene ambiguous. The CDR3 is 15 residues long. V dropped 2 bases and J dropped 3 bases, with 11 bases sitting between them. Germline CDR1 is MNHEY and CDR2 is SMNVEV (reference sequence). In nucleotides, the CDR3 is TGTGCCAGCAGTTTAACCTGGGAACACTACAATGAGCAGTTCTTC. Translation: CASSLTWEHYNEQFF.

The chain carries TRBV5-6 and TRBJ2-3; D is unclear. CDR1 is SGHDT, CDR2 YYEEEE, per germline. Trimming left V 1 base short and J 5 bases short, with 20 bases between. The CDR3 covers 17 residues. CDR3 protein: CASSLWYSTTSLDTQYF. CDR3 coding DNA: TGTGCCAGCAGCTTGTGGTATTCGACAACTTCTTTAGATACGCAGTATTTT.

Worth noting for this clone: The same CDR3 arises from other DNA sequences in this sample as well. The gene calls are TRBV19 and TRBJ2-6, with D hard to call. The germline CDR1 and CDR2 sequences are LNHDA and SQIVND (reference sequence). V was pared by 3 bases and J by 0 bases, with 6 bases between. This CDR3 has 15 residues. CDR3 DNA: TGTGCCAGTAGTATCCGGAGCTCTGGGGCCAACGTCCTGACTTTC. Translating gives CASSIRSSGANVLTF.

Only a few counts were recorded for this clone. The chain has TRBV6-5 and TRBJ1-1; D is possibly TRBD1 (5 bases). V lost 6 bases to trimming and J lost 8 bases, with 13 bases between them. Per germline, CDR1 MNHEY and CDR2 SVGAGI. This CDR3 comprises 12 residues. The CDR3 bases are TGTGCCAGCAGCGTGGGGGGGAGGGAAGCTTTCTTT. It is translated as CASSVGGREAFF.

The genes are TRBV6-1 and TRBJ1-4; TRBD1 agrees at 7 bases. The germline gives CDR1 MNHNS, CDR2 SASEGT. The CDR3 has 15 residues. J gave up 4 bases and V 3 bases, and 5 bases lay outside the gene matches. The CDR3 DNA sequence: TGTGCCAGCAGTGAGGGTAGACAGGGTAATGAAAAACTGTTTTTT. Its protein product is CASSEGRQGNEKLFF.

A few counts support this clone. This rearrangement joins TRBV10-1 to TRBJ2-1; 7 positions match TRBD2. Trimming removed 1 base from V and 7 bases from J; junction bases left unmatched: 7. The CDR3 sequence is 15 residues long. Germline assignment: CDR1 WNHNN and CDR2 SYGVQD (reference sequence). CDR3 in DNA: TGCGCCAGCAGTGAGTTCGGGCGGGAGAGGAATGAGCAGTTCTTC. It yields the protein CASSEFGRERNEQFF.

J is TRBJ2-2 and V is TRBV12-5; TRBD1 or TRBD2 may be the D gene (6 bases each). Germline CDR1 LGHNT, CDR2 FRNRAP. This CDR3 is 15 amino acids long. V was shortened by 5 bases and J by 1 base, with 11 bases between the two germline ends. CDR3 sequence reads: CASGAGGLNTGELFF. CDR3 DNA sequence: TGTGCTAGTGGTGCCGGGGGCCTGAACACCGGGGAGCTGTTTTTT.

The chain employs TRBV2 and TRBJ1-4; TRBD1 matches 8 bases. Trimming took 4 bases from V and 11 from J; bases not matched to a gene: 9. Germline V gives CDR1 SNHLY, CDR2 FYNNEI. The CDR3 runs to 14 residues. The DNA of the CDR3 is TGTGCCAGCAGTGTCTTGTCAGGGGGCTGGAAACTGTTTTTT. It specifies CASSVLSGGWKLFF.

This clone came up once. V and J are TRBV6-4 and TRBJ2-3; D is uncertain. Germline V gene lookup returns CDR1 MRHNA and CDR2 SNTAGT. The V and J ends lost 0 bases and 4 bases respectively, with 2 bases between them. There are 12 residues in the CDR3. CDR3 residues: CASSDSADTQYF. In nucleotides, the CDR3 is TGTGCCAGCAGTGACTCGGCAGATACGCAGTATTTT.

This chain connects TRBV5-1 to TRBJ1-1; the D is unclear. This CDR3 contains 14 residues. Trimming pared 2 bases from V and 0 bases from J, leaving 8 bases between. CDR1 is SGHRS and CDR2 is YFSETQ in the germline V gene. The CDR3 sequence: CASSLTALNTEAFF. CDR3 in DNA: TGCGCCAGCAGCTTAACAGCACTGAACACTGAAGCTTTCTTT.

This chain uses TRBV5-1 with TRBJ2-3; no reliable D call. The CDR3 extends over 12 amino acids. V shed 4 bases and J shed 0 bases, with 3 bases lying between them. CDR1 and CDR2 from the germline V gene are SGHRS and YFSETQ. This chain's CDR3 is CASSLSTDTQYF. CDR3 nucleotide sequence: TGCGCCAGCAGCCTGAGCACAGATACGCAGTATTTT.

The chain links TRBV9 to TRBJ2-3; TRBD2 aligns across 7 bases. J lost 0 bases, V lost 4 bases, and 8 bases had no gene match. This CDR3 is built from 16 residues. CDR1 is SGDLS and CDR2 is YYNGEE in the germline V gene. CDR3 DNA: TGTGCCAGCAGCCCCAGAGCGGGAACTAGCACAGATACGCAGTATTTT. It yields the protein CASSPRAGTSTDTQYF.

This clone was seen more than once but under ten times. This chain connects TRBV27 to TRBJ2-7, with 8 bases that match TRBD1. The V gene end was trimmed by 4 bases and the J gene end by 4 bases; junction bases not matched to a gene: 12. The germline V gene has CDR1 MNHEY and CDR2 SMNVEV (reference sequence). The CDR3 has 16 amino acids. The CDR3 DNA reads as TGTGCCAGCAGTTCTCCAACAGGGGGGTATCGGTACGAGCAGTACTTC. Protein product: CASSSPTGGYRYEQYF.

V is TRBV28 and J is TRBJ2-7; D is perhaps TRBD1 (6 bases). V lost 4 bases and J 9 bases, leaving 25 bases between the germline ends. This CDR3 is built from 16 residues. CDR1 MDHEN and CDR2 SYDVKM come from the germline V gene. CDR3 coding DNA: TGTGCCAGCAGTTCCCCCGGCAGGGGTTATTTCAAAGCGCAGTACTTC. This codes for CASSSPGRGYFKAQYF.

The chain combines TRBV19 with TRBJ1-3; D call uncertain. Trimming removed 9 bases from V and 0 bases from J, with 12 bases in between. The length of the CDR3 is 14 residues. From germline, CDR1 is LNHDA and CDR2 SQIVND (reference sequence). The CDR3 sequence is CASHPLVSGNTIYF. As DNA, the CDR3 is TGTGCCAGCCACCCGCTCGTCTCTGGAAACACCATATATTTT.

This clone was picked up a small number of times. The CDR3 loop is CASSSQNQPQHF. CDR3 nucleotides: TGTGCCAGCAGTAGCCAGAATCAGCCCCAGCATTTT. The chain uses TRBV6-5 and TRBJ1-5; D is uncertain. Germline assignment: CDR1 MNHEY and CDR2 SVGAGI. The CDR3 is 12 residues long. V was cut by 5 bases and J by 4 bases, with 6 bases left in between.

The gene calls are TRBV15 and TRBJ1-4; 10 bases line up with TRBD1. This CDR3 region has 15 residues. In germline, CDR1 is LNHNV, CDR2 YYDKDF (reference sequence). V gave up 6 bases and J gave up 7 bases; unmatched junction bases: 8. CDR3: CATRGTDRGFEKLFF. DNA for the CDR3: TGTGCCACCAGGGGGACGGACAGGGGGTTTGAAAAACTGTTTTTT.

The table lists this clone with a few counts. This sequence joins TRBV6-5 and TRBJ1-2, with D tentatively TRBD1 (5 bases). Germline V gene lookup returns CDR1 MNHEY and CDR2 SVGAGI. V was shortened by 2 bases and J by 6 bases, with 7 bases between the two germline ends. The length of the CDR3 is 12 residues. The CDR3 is CASSYRGDGYTF. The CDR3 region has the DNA TGTGCCAGCAGTTACAGGGGTGATGGCTACACCTTC.

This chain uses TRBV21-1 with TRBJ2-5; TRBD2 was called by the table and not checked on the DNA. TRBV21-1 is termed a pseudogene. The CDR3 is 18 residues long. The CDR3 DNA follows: TGTGCCAGCAGCAAAACCCCCCGTACCAACCGAGAATCAGAGACCCAGTACTTC. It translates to CASSKTPRTNRESETQYF.

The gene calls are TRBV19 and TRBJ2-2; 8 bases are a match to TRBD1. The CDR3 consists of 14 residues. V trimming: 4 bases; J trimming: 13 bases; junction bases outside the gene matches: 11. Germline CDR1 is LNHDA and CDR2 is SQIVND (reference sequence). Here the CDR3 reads CASSTDLGQGGLFF. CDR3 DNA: TGTGCCAGTAGTACGGACCTCGGACAGGGCGGGCTGTTTTTT.

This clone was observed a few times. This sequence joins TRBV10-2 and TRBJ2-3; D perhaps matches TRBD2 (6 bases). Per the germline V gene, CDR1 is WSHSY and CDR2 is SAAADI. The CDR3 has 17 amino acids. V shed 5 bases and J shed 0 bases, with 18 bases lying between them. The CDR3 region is CASSSPQLASSTDTQYF. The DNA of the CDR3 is TGCGCCAGCAGTTCCCCACAGCTAGCGTCAAGCACAGATACGCAGTATTTT.

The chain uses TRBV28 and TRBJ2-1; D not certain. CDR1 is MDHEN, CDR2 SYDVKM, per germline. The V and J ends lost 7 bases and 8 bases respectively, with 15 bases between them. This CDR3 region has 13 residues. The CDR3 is CASTLPSVHEQFF. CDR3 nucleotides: TGTGCCAGCACTCTCCCATCAGTTCATGAGCAGTTCTTC.

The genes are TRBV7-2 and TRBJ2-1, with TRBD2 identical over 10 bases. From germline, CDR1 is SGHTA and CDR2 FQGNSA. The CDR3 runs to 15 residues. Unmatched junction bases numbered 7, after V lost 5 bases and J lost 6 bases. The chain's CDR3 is CASSLKRTSGNEQFF. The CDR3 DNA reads TGTGCCAGCAGCCTTAAAAGGACTAGCGGCAATGAGCAGTTCTTC. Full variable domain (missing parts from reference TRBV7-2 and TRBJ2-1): GAGVSQSPSNKVTEKGKDVELRCDPISGHTALYWYRQSLGQGLEFLIYFQGNSAPDKSGLPSDRFSAERTGGSVSTLTIQRTQQEDSAVYLCASSLKRTSGNEQFFGPGTRLTVL.

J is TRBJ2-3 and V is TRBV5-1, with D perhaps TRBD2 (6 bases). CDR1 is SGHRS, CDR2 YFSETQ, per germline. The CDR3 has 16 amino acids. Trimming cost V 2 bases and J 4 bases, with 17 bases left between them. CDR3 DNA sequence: TGCGCCAGCAGCTTCGGTACGGGAGATCGGGCAGATACGCAGTATTTT. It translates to CASSFGTGDRADTQYF.